This TCR beta chain was profiled in a study of identical twins. Regarding the study as a whole: The more abundant beta clonotypes in cord blood had fewer insertions, and memory repertoires did not show this.

Germline V gives CDR1 MDHEN, CDR2 SYDVKM. The CDR3 is made up of 15 amino acids. The V end was cut by 5 bases, the J end by 2 bases, with 13 bases between. TCRdb re-called the 5' RACE reads with MiXCR, one entry per CDR3 protein. The sample has 450,000 to 650,000 distinct CDR3 sequences; roughly 9.9% are singletons. This clonotype was seen only a few times. Its specificity is unknown. The same data also went into a second study, on yellow fever vaccine responses in identical twins.

The receptor comes from a woman between 18 and 29 years old in good health. The sample comprised PBMCs. This chain links TRBV28 with TRBJ1-5; D perhaps matches TRBD1 (5 bases). For the CDR3, the DNA is TGTGCCAGCAGTCTCAGGGTCGGGGGCAATCAGCCCCAGCATTTT. Its translation is CASSLRVGGNQPQHF.